This TCR beta chain was sequenced for a study of CD8+ T cells in alopecia areata. Across the whole study: Treated patients took oral tofacitinib at 5 to 10 mg twice daily. Broader study findings: Mice showed clearer TCR sharing than patients did, a gap that was possibly HLA-related.

From PBMCs, CD4+ and CD8+ T cells were sorted. Sequencing used cDNA as its template, made by extracting RNA and reverse transcribing it. The data were produced by immunoSEQ multiplex PCR, yet TCRdb's version contains in-frame clones alone and is incomplete. The repertoire includes 100,000 to 150,000 clones, about 47% of them detected once, and roughly 20% sits in the top ten. About this clone itself: Its antigen is not known.

The CDR3 length is 13 residues. Germline loops: CDR1 SGHDT, CDR2 YYEEEE. V lost 0 bases and J lost 3, with 5 bases in between. The input for sequencing was CD8+ T cells sorted from blood, taken at week 0. The TCR comes from a human donor with alopecia areata. The chain couples TRBV5-6 to TRBJ2-3; D possibly uses TRBD1 or TRBD2 (5 bases each). CDR3 loop: CASSLGGTDTQYF. The CDR3 region has the DNA TGTGCCAGCAGCTTGGGGGGGACAGATACGCAGTATTTT.